This TCR beta chain comes out of a study of post-analysis software for immune sequencing data. In the study overall: Clinical courses comprised relapsing-remitting, secondary progressive and progressive-relapsing multiple sclerosis. The study's findings and limits: Strong co-clustering by F measure was evident for samples that had been prepared in the same batch. Those with multiple sclerosis, the patient group, showed significantly lower normalized Chao1 diversity than controls. The five TRBV segments detected at higher frequency in patients than in controls included TRBV5-6, TRBV5-1 and TRBV20-1.

The library was made from cDNA and included unique molecular identifiers. The authors obtained roughly 0.5 million cDNA molecules from around 1 to 9.1 million T cells. TCRdb recomputed calls from the PCR reads with MiXCR, one row per CDR3 protein. The repertoire holds 700,000 to 800,000 distinct CDR3 sequences, with around 27% as singletons. As for this clonotype: The antigen is unknown.

Germline CDR1 and CDR2: ENHRY and SYGVKD. The CDR3 is 15 residues long. The ends were cut back, 4 bases at V and 2 bases at J, with 9 bases in the middle. The chain links TRBV10-3 to TRBJ2-6, with D possibly being TRBD1 or TRBD2 (6 bases each). The sequenced sample consisted of blood. This clonotype originated in a girl between 5 and 17 years old with multiple sclerosis. CDR3 residues: CAISVGGTGANVLTF. The DNA of the CDR3 is TGTGCCATCAGTGTCGGGGGCACTGGGGCCAACGTCCTGACTTTC.